This TCR beta chain derives from a study of blood T cell repertoires in COVID-19. Study context: Collection of acute and convalescent COVID-19 samples took place in the United States, Italy and Spain. T cells, B-cell-depleted T cells, or PBMCs provided the cDNA or gDNA that served as material.

Germline CDR1 is LNHDA and CDR2 is SQIVND (reference sequence). Trimming shortened V by 7 bases and J by 2 bases, and 17 bases separated the two germline ends. The CDR3 runs 15 residues. Original handling: Amplified reference gene primers provided the basis for estimating nucleated cell counts. The assay was immunoSEQ multiplex PCR, and TCRdb's table has in-frame clones only and misses some. V and J calls and clone size are those listed in that table; D and trimming were worked out from the DNA. The table shows roughly 160,000 clones, with roughly 90% occurring only once. Sequencing was done on a sample of peripheral blood. This TCR derives from a man aged 60-69 years with acute or convalescent COVID-19. The chain couples TRBV19 to TRBJ1-1; tentatively, D is TRBD1 (6 bases). The CDR3 DNA sequence: TGTGCCAGTATCGTGTCAGGCAGGGGAAACACTGAAGCTTTCTTT. It encodes CASIVSGRGNTEAFF.